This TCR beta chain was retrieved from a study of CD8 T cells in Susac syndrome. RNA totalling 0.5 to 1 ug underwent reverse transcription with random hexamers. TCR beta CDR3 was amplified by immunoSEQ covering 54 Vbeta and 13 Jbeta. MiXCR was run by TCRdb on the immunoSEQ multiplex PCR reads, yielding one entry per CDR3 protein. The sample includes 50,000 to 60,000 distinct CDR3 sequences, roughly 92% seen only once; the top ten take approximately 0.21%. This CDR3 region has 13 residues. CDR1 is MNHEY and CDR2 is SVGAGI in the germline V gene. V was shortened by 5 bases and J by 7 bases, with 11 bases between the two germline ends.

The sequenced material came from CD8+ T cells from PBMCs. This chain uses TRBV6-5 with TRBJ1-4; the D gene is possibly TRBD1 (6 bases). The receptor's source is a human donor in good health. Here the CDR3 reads CASSADRIEKLFF. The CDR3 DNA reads TGTGCCAGCAGTGCCGACAGGATTGAAAAACTGTTTTTT.